The 14 T cell receptor beta chains below all came from one sample that was sequenced in a study of T cell changes during pregnancy in multiple sclerosis. The protocol was immunoSEQ multiplex PCR, while the TCRdb copy is restricted to in-frame clones and leaves out a portion. The sample gives fewer than 85,000 clones, around nine tenths of which show up once; around 1.8% is in the top ten. The input for sequencing was peripheral blood, taken before pregnancy. Receptors were obtained from a female donor with multiple sclerosis, enrolled in a pregnancy study.

This chain links TRBV28 with TRBJ2-7, with D maybe TRBD1 (5 bases). This CDR3 is 12 amino acids long. The V gene lost 3 bases and the J gene lost 10 bases, with 13 bases spanning the gap. CDR1 and CDR2 from the germline V gene are MDHEN and SYDVKM. The CDR3 loop is CASSLIRQSQYF. DNA of the CDR3: TGTGCCAGCAGTTTGATTCGACAGTCACAGTACTTC.

V is TRBV5-8 and J is TRBJ1-1; 7 bases map to TRBD1. V gave up 6 bases and J gave up 1 base; unmatched junction bases: 12. This CDR3 region has 16 residues. Germline V gives CDR1 SGHTS, CDR2 YDEGEE. The CDR3 DNA reads as TGTGCCAGCAACCAGCAGAGACAGGGAGGGAACACTGAAGCTTTCTTT. It translates to CASNQQRQGGNTEAFF. Full variable domain (outside the CDR3, taken from reference TRBV5-8 and TRBJ1-1): EAGVTQSPTHLIKTRGQQATLRCSPISGHTSVYWYQQALGLGLQFLLWYDEGEERNRGNFPPRFSGRQFPNYSSELNVNALELEDSALYLCASNQQRQGGNTEAFFGQGTRLTVV.

The gene calls are TRBV18 and TRBJ2-2; no clear D gene. Germline CDR1 reads KGHSH; CDR2 reads LQKENI. The CDR3 consists of 15 residues. V was shortened by 3 bases and J by 5 bases, with 13 bases between the two germline ends. CDR3 loop: CASSPLAVRTGELFF. In DNA form, the CDR3 reads TGTGCCAGCTCACCCTTAGCCGTTCGAACCGGGGAGCTGTTTTTT.

This chain connects TRBV18 to TRBJ2-3, with D tentatively TRBD1 (5 bases). Germline CDR1 reads KGHSH; CDR2 reads LQKENI. The ends were cut back, 3 bases at V and 0 bases at J, with 7 bases in the middle. The CDR3 is made up of 14 amino acids. CDR3 coding DNA: TGTGCCAGCTCACCGACAGCTAGCACAGATACGCAGTATTTT. It yields the protein CASSPTASTDTQYF.

The V and J genes are TRBV5-1 and TRBJ2-5, with TRBD2 matching over 8 bases. The ends lost 4 bases at V and 7 bases at J; junction bases unmatched: 9. In germline, CDR1 is SGHRS, CDR2 YFSETQ. The CDR3 is 14 residues long. CDR3 sequence (DNA): TGCGCCAGCAGCGGCGGGGGGCCCAGGGGGACCCAGTACTTC. This codes for CASSGGGPRGTQYF.

The sample holds a few counts of this clone. The rearrangement links TRBV5-6 to TRBJ2-5; tentative D call: TRBD1 (6 bases). In germline, CDR1 is SGHDT, CDR2 YYEEEE. The V and J ends lost 7 bases and 5 bases respectively, with 9 bases between them. This CDR3 has 11 residues. The CDR3 is CASGGQETQYF. Written as DNA, the CDR3 is TGTGCCAGCGGGGGCCAGGAGACCCAGTACTTC.

V gene TRBV5-1 combines with J gene TRBJ2-5; 10 bases map to TRBD1. The germline V gene encodes CDR1 SGHRS and CDR2 YFSETQ. The V gene end was trimmed by 5 bases and the J gene end by 3 bases; junction bases not matched to a gene: 1. The CDR3 loop spans 13 amino acids. In DNA, the CDR3 is TGCGCCAGCAGGGACAGGGGGGAAGAGACCCAGTACTTC. Protein sequence: CASRDRGEETQYF.

The J gene is TRBJ1-2, the V gene TRBV5-1; perhaps TRBD1 as D (5 bases). Between the trimmed V and J ends, which lost 0 bases and 6 bases, there was a span of 12 bases. Germline-derived CDR1 and CDR2 are SGHRS and YFSETQ. The CDR3 runs 14 residues. CDR3 in amino acids: CASSLVGGTNGYTF. The CDR3, as DNA: TGCGCCAGCAGCTTGGTGGGGGGTACGAATGGCTACACCTTC.

The sample holds one count of this clone. V is TRBV28 and J is TRBJ1-4; 11 positions agree with TRBD1. The CDR3 runs 15 residues. The germline CDR1 and CDR2 sequences are MDHEN and SYDVKM. J gave up 8 bases and V 4 bases, and 6 bases lay outside the gene matches. The CDR3 loop reads CASSSGQGGKEKLFF. Written as DNA, the CDR3 is TGTGCCAGCAGTTCGGGACAGGGGGGGAAGGAAAAACTGTTTTTT. Based on the CDR3 plus reference TRBV28 and TRBJ1-4, the full variable domain is DVKVTQSSRYLVKRTGEKVFLECVQDMDHENMFWYRQDPGLGLRLIYFSYDVKMKEKGDIPEGYSVSREKKERFSLILESASTNQTSMYLCASSSGQGGKEKLFFGSGTQLSVL.

This chain links TRBV6-6 with TRBJ1-2; D possibly corresponds to TRBD1 (6 bases). V shed 4 bases and J shed 2 bases, with 8 bases lying between them. The CDR3 consists of 13 residues. In germline, CDR1 is MNHNY, CDR2 SVGAGI (reference sequence). CDR3 protein: CASSSQGNYGYTF. CDR3 DNA sequence: TGTGCCAGCAGTTCACAGGGAAACTATGGCTACACCTTC.

This clone was seen just once. The chain employs TRBV7-2 and TRBJ2-3; 10 bases are shared with TRBD2. V was clipped by 3 bases and J by 7 bases; unmatched bases: 7. The CDR3 spans 15 residues. Germline-derived CDR1 and CDR2 are SGHTA and FQGNSA. The CDR3 here is CASSFIAGGGNTQYF. The CDR3 DNA reads as TGTGCCAGCAGCTTCATAGCGGGGGGCGGAAATACGCAGTATTTT.

CDR3 amino acids: CASSPTGYTEAFF. In DNA form, the CDR3 reads TGTGCCAGCAGCCCTACAGGGTACACTGAAGCTTTCTTT. The chain has TRBV7-2 and TRBJ1-1, with D maybe TRBD1 (6 bases). This CDR3 region has 13 residues. With 5 bases removed from V and 3 bases from J, the gap between germline ends came to 10 bases. From germline, CDR1 is SGHTA and CDR2 FQGNSA.

This chain uses TRBV30 with TRBJ2-7; TRBD1 matches at 9 bases. The CDR3 extends over 15 amino acids. Germline V gives CDR1 GTSNPN, CDR2 SVGIG (reference sequence). V shed 3 bases, J shed 4 bases, and the junction held 10 bases outside the gene matches. CDR3 amino acids: CAWRVWDREPYEQYF. CDR3 DNA: TGTGCCTGGAGGGTTTGGGACAGGGAACCATACGAGCAGTACTTC.

This chain links TRBV4-1 with TRBJ2-5; 11 positions match TRBD2. The V and J ends lost 1 base and 5 bases, in that order; junction bases with no gene match: 12. Germline CDR1 and CDR2: MGHRA and YSYEKL. The CDR3 totals 18 residues. The CDR3 DNA is TGCGCCAGCAGCCAAGGCCAACTAGCGGGGGATGGATTGGAGACCCAGTACTTC. This gives the protein CASSQGQLAGDGLETQYF.